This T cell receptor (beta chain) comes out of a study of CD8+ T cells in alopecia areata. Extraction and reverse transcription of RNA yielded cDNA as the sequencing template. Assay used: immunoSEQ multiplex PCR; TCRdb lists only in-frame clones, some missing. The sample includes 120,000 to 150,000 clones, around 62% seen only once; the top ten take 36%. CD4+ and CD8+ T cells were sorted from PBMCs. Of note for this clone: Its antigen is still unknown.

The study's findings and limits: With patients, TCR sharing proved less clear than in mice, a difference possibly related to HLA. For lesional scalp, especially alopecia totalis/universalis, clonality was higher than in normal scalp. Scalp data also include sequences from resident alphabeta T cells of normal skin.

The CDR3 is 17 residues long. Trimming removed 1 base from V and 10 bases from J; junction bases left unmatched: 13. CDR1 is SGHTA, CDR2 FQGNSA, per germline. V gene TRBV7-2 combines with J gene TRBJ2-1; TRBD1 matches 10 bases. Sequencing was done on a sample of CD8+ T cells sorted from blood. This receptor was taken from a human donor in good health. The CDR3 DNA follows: TGTGCCAGCAGCTTAGGCCCGGGACAGGGGCCGCCTGGGGAGCAGTTCTTC. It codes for CASSLGPGQGPPGEQFF. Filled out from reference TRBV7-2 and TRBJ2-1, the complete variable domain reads GAGVSQSPSNKVTEKGKDVELRCDPISGHTALYWYRQSLGQGLEFLIYFQGNSAPDKSGLPSDRFSAERTGGSVSTLTIQRTQQEDSAVYLCASSLGPGQGPPGEQFFGPGTRLTVL.